The 26 T cell receptor beta chains presented below share a single source sample, sequenced in a study of shared clonotypes between healthy human individuals. Measured with immunoSEQ multiplex PCR; TCRdb has only the in-frame clones, and not every one. Among about 980,000 clones listed, 60% to 85% were seen once. The sample was memory CD4+ T cells sorted from blood. Subset denoted: CD45RA-negative fraction. The receptors derive from a man in his late teens or twenties in good health.

The chain joins TRBV27 to TRBJ2-7, with 7 bases matching TRBD1. The trim removed 0 bases at V and 2 bases at J, leaving 10 bases unmatched. Germline values: CDR1 MNHEY, CDR2 SMNVEV (reference sequence). The CDR3 loop spans 17 amino acids. The CDR3 loop is CASSLSAIQGTTYEQYF. In DNA, the CDR3 is TGTGCCAGCAGTTTATCAGCGATACAGGGGACGACCTACGAGCAGTACTTC.

This clone was found once. The chain carries TRBV7-3 and TRBJ2-1; 7 positions match TRBD1. The V and J ends lost 2 bases and 8 bases, in that order; junction bases with no gene match: 3. This CDR3 region has 13 residues. The germline V gene has CDR1 SGHTA and CDR2 FQGTGA. The DNA of the CDR3 is TGTGCCAGCAGCTTAGCACAGGGGCATGAGCAGTTCTTC. It specifies CASSLAQGHEQFF.

To note about this clone: The sample contains more than one DNA sequence encoding this CDR3. The chain has TRBV6-5 and TRBJ1-2; 10 positions agree with TRBD1. The CDR3 length is 14 residues. The junction had 2 bases not matched to a gene; V was cut back by 1 base and J by 6 bases. CDR1 and CDR2 from the germline V gene are MNHEY and SVGAGI. CDR3 nucleotide sequence: TGTGCCAGCAGTTACTTGACAGGGGGCGATGGCTACACCTTC. Translation gives CASSYLTGGDGYTF.

J is TRBJ2-7 and V is TRBV28; 8 nucleotides line up with TRBD2. V gave up 8 bases and J gave up 0 bases; unmatched junction bases: 15. The CDR3 consists of 17 residues. CDR1 is MDHEN, CDR2 SYDVKM, per germline. This CDR3 is CASRPDAAGANSYEQYF. In nucleotides, the CDR3 is TGTGCCAGCCGGCCCGACGCAGCGGGGGCGAACTCCTACGAGCAGTACTTC.

The V gene is TRBV6-1, the J gene TRBJ1-4, with 8 bases lining up with TRBD1. CDR1 MNHNS and CDR2 SASEGT come from the germline V gene. CDR3 length: 14 amino acids. V shed 3 bases, J shed 7 bases, and the junction held 4 bases outside the gene matches. This chain's CDR3 is CASSDQGAREKLFF. CDR3 nucleotides: TGTGCCAGCAGTGACCAGGGGGCTCGTGAAAAACTGTTTTTT.

This clone has just a few counts. This chain joins TRBV11-3 and TRBJ2-2, with D maybe TRBD2 (6 bases). This CDR3 has 17 residues. V was shortened by 0 bases and J by 2 bases, with 13 bases between the two germline ends. Germline assignment: CDR1 SGHNT and CDR2 YENEEA. The CDR3 bases are TGTGCCAGCAGCTTAGATCTCGGGACTGATAACACCGGGGAGCTGTTTTTT. Translation: CASSLDLGTDNTGELFF. Looking up the rest from reference TRBV11-3 and TRBJ2-2 gives the full variable domain: EAGVVQSPRYKIIEKKQPVAFWCNPISGHNTLYWYLQNLGQGPELLIRYENEEAVDDSQLPKDRFSAERLKGVDSTLKIQPAELGDSAVYLCASSLDLGTDNTGELFFGEGSRLTVL.

The chain joins TRBV7-2 to TRBJ2-5, with TRBD2 identical over 9 bases. This CDR3 has 15 amino acids. Germline CDR1 and CDR2: SGHTA and FQGNSA. Trimming removed 5 bases from V and 8 bases from J; junction bases left unmatched: 12. As DNA, the CDR3 is TGTGCCAGCAGCCTATCTAGCGGGGCAAGAGAAACCCAGTACTTC. Its translation: CASSLSSGARETQYF.

The chain joins TRBV5-4 to TRBJ1-1; 8 nucleotides agree with TRBD1. The CDR3 is 14 residues long. Germline trimming cut 4 bases from V and 6 bases from J; bases unmatched to any gene: 8. Germline loops: CDR1 SGHNT, CDR2 YYREEE (reference sequence). The CDR3 here is CASSPMDRVSEAFF. CDR3 sequence (DNA): TGTGCCAGCAGCCCAATGGACAGGGTTTCTGAAGCTTTCTTT.

The chain has TRBV20-1 and TRBJ2-2; D unresolved. The CDR3 has 9 amino acids. CDR1 is DFQATT, CDR2 SNEGSKA, per germline (reference sequence). CDR3 DNA sequence: TGCGATGGGGTCGGGGAGCTGTTTTTT. As protein: CDGVGELFF.

The chain uses TRBV18 and TRBJ2-4, with D possibly TRBD2 on 5 matching bases. Trimming took 1 base from V and 1 from J, leaving 8 bases between them. The CDR3 covers 15 residues. Germline V lookup: CDR1 KGHSH, CDR2 LQKENI. Here the CDR3 reads CASSPREGAKNIQYF. The CDR3 nucleotides are TGTGCCAGCTCACCACGCGAGGGTGCCAAAAACATTCAGTACTTC.

The chain has TRBV4-2 and TRBJ2-1, with 10 positions matching TRBD2. CDR1 is LGHNA and CDR2 is YNFKEQ in the germline V gene. J gave up 7 bases and V 0 bases, and 9 bases lay outside the gene matches. The CDR3 length is 17 residues. The CDR3 DNA reads TGTGCCAGCAGCCAAGAGCTTGCCAGCGGGGGGGGAAATGAGCAGTTCTTC. Residues: CASSQELASGGGNEQFF.

The chain joins TRBV19 to TRBJ1-5; D call uncertain. This CDR3 has 13 residues. V dropped 5 bases and J dropped 4 bases, with 9 bases sitting between them. Germline CDR1 and CDR2: LNHDA and SQIVND (reference sequence). DNA for the CDR3: TGTGCCAGTAGTCCCGGGGTTAATCAGCCCCAGCATTTT. It yields the protein CASSPGVNQPQHF.

On this clone: The identical CDR3 is also encoded by other nucleotide sequences in the sample. V and J are TRBV4-1 and TRBJ1-1, with no clear D. From germline, CDR1 is MGHRA and CDR2 YSYEKL. This CDR3 is built from 15 residues. V lost 3 bases, J lost 0 bases, and 11 bases lay in between. The CDR3 DNA reads as TGCGCCAGCAGCCAGGTGGGCGGGATGAACACTGAAGCTTTCTTT. Encoded protein: CASSQVGGMNTEAFF.

The rearrangement joins TRBV10-3 to TRBJ1-6, with a weak D call TRBD1 (6 bases). This CDR3 region has 14 residues. V was cut by 0 bases and J by 9 bases, with 9 bases left in between. CDR1 and CDR2 from the germline V gene are ENHRY and SYGVKD. CDR3 bases: TGTGCCATCAGTGAGTCTCGGGGGCTTTCACCCCTCCACTTT. It specifies CAISESRGLSPLHF.

This chain joins TRBV2 and TRBJ2-3; 14 positions match TRBD2. V was clipped by 6 bases and J by 4 bases; unmatched bases: 6. The CDR3 totals 16 residues. From germline, CDR1 is SNHLY and CDR2 FYNNEI. In DNA, the CDR3 is TGTGCCAGCAGCCTAGGGACTAGCGGGAGATCAGATACGCAGTATTTT. Translating gives CASSLGTSGRSDTQYF.

This sequence joins TRBV5-1 and TRBJ1-1; D not resolved. Trimming left V 0 bases short and J 2 bases short, with 11 bases between. This CDR3 comprises 15 residues. Germline CDR1 is SGHRS and CDR2 is YFSETQ. The DNA for the CDR3 is TGCGCCAGCAGCTTGGGAAGCGGATCCAACACTGAAGCTTTCTTT. This codes for CASSLGSGSNTEAFF.

This chain uses TRBV10-3 with TRBJ2-1; tentatively, D is TRBD1 (5 bases). The CDR3 runs to 14 residues. Trimming removed 5 bases from V and 8 bases from J, with 16 bases in between. The germline gives CDR1 ENHRY, CDR2 SYGVKD. The CDR3 nucleotides read TGTGCCATCAGTCGGCCAGGGATAAGCGATGAGCAGTTCTTC. Translated: CAISRPGISDEQFF.

This clone was seen a few times. This rearrangement joins TRBV29-1 to TRBJ2-1; TRBD1 matches at 8 bases. V shed 6 bases, J shed 8 bases, and the junction held 21 bases outside the gene matches. There are 17 residues in the CDR3. Germline CDR1 is SQVTM and CDR2 is ANQGSEA. CDR3 in DNA: TGCAGCGTCAGGGGTGGACAGGGTTATTTCCTGAGCGATGAGCAGTTCTTC. Encoded protein: CSVRGGQGYFLSDEQFF.

As regards this clone: In the same sample, other DNA sequences code for this CDR3. The chain links TRBV18 to TRBJ2-1; D unresolved. The CDR3 spans 13 residues. Germline V gene sequence: CDR1 KGHSH, CDR2 LQKENI. V lost 3 bases to trimming and J lost 4 bases, with 7 bases between them. As DNA, the CDR3 is TGTGCCAGCTCACCCCTCGGATACAATGAGCAGTTCTTC. Its protein product is CASSPLGYNEQFF. Full variable domain (remainder filled in from reference TRBV18 and TRBJ2-1): NAGVMQNPRHLVRRRGQEARLRCSPMKGHSHVYWYRQLPEEGLKFMVYLQKENIIDESGMPKERFSAEFPKEGPSILRIQQVVRGDSAAYFCASSPLGYNEQFFGPGTRLTVL.

The chain uses TRBV4-3 and TRBJ1-6; 7 nucleotides align to TRBD1. CDR1 LGHNA and CDR2 YSLEER come from the germline V gene. Germline trimming cut 1 base from V and 5 bases from J; bases unmatched to any gene: 5. The CDR3 has 16 residues. The CDR3 sequence is CASSQVGTGDNSPLHF. CDR3 in DNA: TGCGCCAGCAGCCAAGTAGGAACAGGGGATAATTCACCCCTCCACTTT.

The gene calls are TRBV20-1 and TRBJ2-5; D call uncertain. The germline V gene encodes CDR1 DFQATT and CDR2 SNEGSKA (reference sequence). The ends were cut back, 5 bases at V and 3 bases at J, with 7 bases in the middle. The CDR3 is made up of 11 amino acids. In DNA form, the CDR3 reads TGCAGTGCTGCCCAAAAAGAGACCCAGTACTTC. Amino acid sequence: CSAAQKETQYF.

The CDR3 DNA reads as TGCGCCAGCAGCTTGGCTGCGTCCCGGGGACTAGCGAGGGGCATTCAGTACTTC. This gives the protein CASSLAASRGLARGIQYF. The chain has TRBV5-1 and TRBJ2-4; 10 bases are shared with TRBD2. J gave up 9 bases and V 0 bases, and 15 bases lay outside the gene matches. Germline loops: CDR1 SGHRS, CDR2 YFSETQ. This CDR3 is 18 amino acids long.

The rearrangement links TRBV6-1 to TRBJ1-1; D is undetermined. The CDR3 sequence is 10 residues long. Germline loops: CDR1 MNHNS, CDR2 SASEGT. Trimming cost V 4 bases and J 8 bases, with 5 bases left between them. CDR3 protein: CASSALEAFF. The DNA for the CDR3 is TGTGCCAGCAGTGCCTTAGAAGCTTTCTTT.

The genes are TRBV10-1 and TRBJ2-2; 8 nucleotides line up with TRBD2. Germline CDR1 reads WNHNN; CDR2 reads SYGVQD (reference sequence). This CDR3 comprises 15 residues. V was clipped by 7 bases and J by 0 bases; unmatched bases: 4. CDR3 sequence: CASTSGGPNTGELFF. DNA of the CDR3: TGCGCCAGCACTTCGGGAGGGCCGAACACCGGGGAGCTGTTTTTT.

This clone was seen a handful of times. The chain is built from TRBV19 and TRBJ2-7; D is ambiguous. V was trimmed by 7 bases and J by 0 bases, leaving 7 bases between them. CDR3 size: 12 residues. Germline lookup yields CDR1 LNHDA and CDR2 SQIVND (reference sequence). CDR3 in amino acids: CASNGDSYEQYF. The CDR3 coding sequence is TGTGCCAGTAATGGGGACTCCTACGAGCAGTACTTC.

The chain recombines TRBV10-3 with TRBJ2-1; 7 bases map to TRBD1. Germline V CDR1 and CDR2: ENHRY, SYGVKD. V lost 10 bases, J lost 0 bases, and 6 bases stayed unmatched. This CDR3 comprises 14 residues. Here the CDR3 reads CATSGQSSYNEQFF. The CDR3 DNA is TGTGCCACCTCGGGACAGAGCTCCTACAATGAGCAGTTCTTC.